Each of the 27 T cell receptor beta chains below was sequenced from the same sample in a study of T cell repertoires in cytomegalovirus infection. TCRdb ran MiXCR on the reads and lists one entry per CDR3 protein. Here the sample spans 150,000 to 200,000 distinct CDR3 sequences, approximately 30% being singletons. The sample was PBMCs. These receptors came from a human donor in good health (CMV status not recorded). Some clones in this sample may be carry-over from other donors' samples.

This clonotype has a count of ten or more. The V gene is TRBV11-3, the J gene TRBJ2-3; 8 bases are a match to TRBD2. The CDR3 runs to 14 residues. The junction had 7 bases not matched to a gene; V was cut back by 5 bases and J by 6 bases. The germline V gene encodes CDR1 SGHNT and CDR2 YENEEA. For the CDR3, the DNA is TGTGCCAGCAGCACCCAACGGGAGGGGGATACGCAGTATTTT. It translates to CASSTQREGDTQYF.

This clonotype occurred many times. V usage is TRBV7-2 and J usage is TRBJ1-4; D is unclear. The CDR3 has 15 amino acids. V was trimmed by 1 base and J by 3 bases, leaving 9 bases between them. CDR1 and CDR2 from the germline V gene are SGHTA and FQGNSA. DNA for the CDR3: TGTGCCAGCAGCTTAGACGGGTTGTCTAATGAAAAACTGTTTTTT. Its translation is CASSLDGLSNEKLFF.

The chain has TRBV11-2 and TRBJ1-2, with D uncertain. The germline gives CDR1 SGHAT, CDR2 FQNNGV. This CDR3 spans 12 amino acids. V was pared by 2 bases and J by 9 bases, with 10 bases between. CDR3 region: CASSLRTESYTF. CDR3 DNA sequence: TGTGCCAGCAGCTTACGGACCGAAAGCTACACCTTC.

The gene calls are TRBV7-9 and TRBJ1-6, with D possibly being TRBD1 (5 bases). The V end was cut by 3 bases, the J end by 8 bases, with 8 bases between. Germline V CDR1 and CDR2: SEHNR, FQNEAQ (reference sequence). This CDR3 has 13 amino acids. The CDR3 coding sequence is TGTGCCAGCAGCTTCGAACAGGATTCACCCCTCCACTTT. Its translation is CASSFEQDSPLHF.

There are a few counts of this clonotype. The gene calls are TRBV20-1 and TRBJ2-3; weak D call: TRBD2 (5 bases). The CDR3 is 16 amino acids. The germline V and J ends were trimmed by 4 bases and 3 bases, with 20 bases remaining between them. Germline V lookup: CDR1 DFQATT, CDR2 SNEGSKA (reference sequence). CDR3 coding DNA: TGCAGTGCTAAGGTGGCTTTCGGGGAAGCGACAGATACGCAGTATTTT. As protein: CSAKVAFGEATDTQYF.

The CDR3, as DNA: TGTGCCAGCAGCCTCCGGACAGGGTTTTCTTCACCCCTCCACTTT. Translating gives CASSLRTGFSSPLHF. This rearrangement joins TRBV28 to TRBJ1-6; 8 bases match TRBD1. The junction had 10 bases not matched to a gene; V was cut back by 6 bases and J by 9 bases. CDR3 length: 15 amino acids. CDR1 and CDR2 (germline): MDHEN, SYDVKM.

The chain has TRBV5-4 and TRBJ1-4, with D hard to call. This CDR3 is 14 amino acids long. V was clipped by 4 bases and J by 3 bases, with 10 bases between them. Germline-derived CDR1 and CDR2 are SGHNT and YYREEE (reference sequence). CDR3 amino acids: CASSPGLSNEKLFF. CDR3 coding DNA: TGTGCCAGCAGCCCAGGTCTATCTAATGAAAAACTGTTTTTT.

V usage is TRBV7-2 and J usage is TRBJ2-3, with 9 bases identical to TRBD2. The CDR3 totals 15 residues. Germline V CDR1 and CDR2: SGHTA, FQGNSA. The trim removed 1 base at V and 6 bases at J, leaving 5 bases unmatched. The CDR3 coding sequence is TGTGCCAGCAGCTTAGTGGCGGGGGGGGGGGATACGCAGTATTTT. Its protein product is CASSLVAGGGDTQYF.

V usage is TRBV20-1 and J usage is TRBJ2-3; TRBD2 matches 8 bases. The CDR3 runs to 13 residues. The V and J ends lost 8 bases and 3 bases, in that order; junction bases with no gene match: 7. Germline V gene data show CDR1 as DFQATT and CDR2 as SNEGSKA (reference sequence). CDR3: CSSPSGGTDTQYF. Here the CDR3 DNA reads TGCAGTTCTCCAAGCGGGGGTACAGATACGCAGTATTTT.

This chain joins TRBV4-2 and TRBJ2-2, with 8 bases matching TRBD1. CDR1 is LGHNA, CDR2 YNFKEQ, per germline. The CDR3 is 17 residues long. The junction had 7 bases not matched to a gene; V was cut back by 4 bases and J by 0 bases. The CDR3 here is CASSRNGQGTNTGELFF. The CDR3 nucleotides are TGTGCCAGCAGCCGAAACGGACAGGGAACGAACACCGGGGAGCTGTTTTTT.

This clonotype was detected ten times or more. The chain combines TRBV7-2 with TRBJ1-5; D gene ambiguous. The CDR3 consists of 12 residues. CDR1 and CDR2 (germline): SGHTA, FQGNSA. The V end lost 4 bases, the J end lost 8 bases, and 9 bases lay between the germline ends. The CDR3 is CASSSPRKPQHF. In DNA form, the CDR3 reads TGTGCCAGCAGCTCCCCACGGAAGCCCCAGCATTTT.

This chain links TRBV5-5 with TRBJ2-7, with D hard to call. The V and J ends lost 1 base and 5 bases respectively, with 10 bases between them. Germline V CDR1 and CDR2: SGHKS, YYEKEE (reference sequence). The CDR3 is made up of 13 amino acids. The CDR3 loop reads CASSLIGLDEQYF. Here the CDR3 DNA reads TGTGCCAGCAGCTTGATTGGTCTCGACGAGCAGTACTTC.

The chain combines TRBV7-3 with TRBJ2-1; 8 bases are shared with TRBD1. J gave up 7 bases and V 4 bases, and 12 bases lay outside the gene matches. The germline gives CDR1 SGHTA, CDR2 FQGTGA. This CDR3 contains 16 residues. The CDR3 here is CASSSGTGRGWNEQFF. The CDR3 DNA is TGTGCCAGCAGCTCAGGGACAGGACGGGGTTGGAATGAGCAGTTCTTC.

The chain employs TRBV7-2 and TRBJ1-2; the D is unclear. V gave up 1 base and J gave up 6 bases, with 9 bases separating them. Looked up from germline, CDR1 is SGHTA and CDR2 is FQGNSA. The CDR3 totals 13 residues. CDR3 in amino acids: CASSLGTFDGYTF. The CDR3 bases are TGTGCCAGCAGCTTAGGCACCTTTGATGGCTACACCTTC.

This clonotype has only a few counts. The gene calls are TRBV3-1 and TRBJ2-5; no reliable D call. V dropped 1 base and J dropped 2 bases, with 14 bases sitting between them. The CDR3 totals 16 residues. CDR1 and CDR2 (germline): LGHDT, YNNKEL (reference sequence). The CDR3 is CASSQGAARPQETQYF. The CDR3 coding sequence is TGTGCCAGCAGCCAAGGGGCCGCTAGGCCGCAAGAGACCCAGTACTTC.

The chain joins TRBV6-5 to TRBJ2-7, with 8 bases aligning to TRBD1. The V and J ends lost 6 bases and 1 base, in that order; junction bases with no gene match: 5. Germline CDR1 MNHEY, CDR2 SVGAGI. This CDR3 is built from 14 residues. The CDR3 sequence is CASRGQGASYEQYF. Written as DNA, the CDR3 is TGTGCCAGCAGAGGCCAGGGGGCGTCCTACGAGCAGTACTTC.

This clonotype occurred many times. The chain links TRBV12-3 or TRBV12-4 to TRBJ1-5; D possibly corresponds to TRBD1 (5 bases). Between the trimmed V and J ends, which lost 5 bases and 4 bases, there was a span of 6 bases. This CDR3 has 12 amino acids. The CDR3 DNA follows: TGTGCCAGCAGTGCAGGGAATCAGCCCCAGCATTTT. Translating gives CASSAGNQPQHF.

In its sample, this clonotype was seen a few times. The chain employs TRBV7-6 and TRBJ2-5, with D uncertain. This CDR3 is 12 amino acids long. Germline CDR1 and CDR2: SGHVS and FNYEAQ. Trimming took 5 bases from V and 0 from J, leaving 4 bases between them. In DNA form, the CDR3 reads TGTGCCAGCAGCATTTACCAAGAGACCCAGTACTTC. Translating it yields CASSIYQETQYF.

This clonotype was counted a few times. The gene calls are TRBV14 and TRBJ1-2; D remains ambiguous. CDR1 and CDR2 (germline): SGHDN, FVKESK. Between the trimmed V and J ends, which lost 0 bases and 4 bases, there was a span of 9 bases. This CDR3 comprises 14 residues. The CDR3 protein is CASSQEEGIYGYTF. DNA for the CDR3: TGTGCCAGCAGCCAAGAGGAAGGGATCTATGGCTACACCTTC.

The rearrangement links TRBV19 to TRBJ2-3; D is unresolved. Germline CDR1 is LNHDA and CDR2 is SQIVND (reference sequence). This CDR3 is 14 amino acids long. V lost 5 bases and J 7 bases, leaving 16 bases between the germline ends. The CDR3 reads CASSPHHRVNTQYF. DNA of the CDR3: TGTGCCAGTAGTCCTCATCACCGGGTTAATACGCAGTATTTT.

In this sample, this clonotype turned up many times. The chain links TRBV7-2 to TRBJ1-5; tentative D call: TRBD1 (6 bases). The CDR3 covers 17 residues. The V end was cut by 5 bases, the J end by 0 bases, with 17 bases between. The germline CDR1 and CDR2 sequences are SGHTA and FQGNSA. CDR3 protein: CASSGLGGDLSNQPQHF. The DNA for the CDR3 is TGTGCCAGCAGCGGGCTAGGGGGGGACCTTAGCAATCAGCCCCAGCATTTT.

The CDR3 loop reads CASNKQGALYGYTF. CDR3 sequence (DNA): TGTGCCAGCAATAAACAGGGGGCGTTATATGGCTACACCTTC. The rearrangement links TRBV6-5 to TRBJ1-2; TRBD1 matches 9 bases. Trimming at V came to 7 bases and at J to 5 bases, leaving 8 bases not matched to a gene. The CDR3 spans 14 residues. Per germline, CDR1 MNHEY and CDR2 SVGAGI.

This rearrangement joins TRBV6-2 or TRBV6-3 to TRBJ1-2; D is undetermined. Germline V gene sequence: CDR1 MNHEY, CDR2 SVGEGT. The CDR3 runs 11 residues. The ends were cut back, 6 bases at V and 5 bases at J, with 7 bases in the middle. The CDR3 spells CASRASYGYTF. The CDR3 region has the DNA TGTGCCAGCAGGGCCTCATATGGCTACACCTTC.

V is TRBV2 and J is TRBJ1-1; no firm D call. CDR3 length: 14 residues. Per the germline V gene, CDR1 is SNHLY and CDR2 is FYNNEI. Deletions cut 6 bases from V and 2 bases from J, with 13 bases between. CDR3 nucleotides: TGTGCCAGCAGGGCTGTTACGGCAAACACTGAAGCTTTCTTT. The encoded protein is CASRAVTANTEAFF.

This clonotype has a handful of counts. This chain connects TRBV19 to TRBJ1-1; 8 bases align to TRBD1. Germline CDR1 LNHDA, CDR2 SQIVND (reference sequence). The V and J ends lost 3 bases and 7 bases, in that order; junction bases with no gene match: 7. There are 14 residues in the CDR3. CDR3 in amino acids: CASSILDREGEAFF. CDR3 DNA sequence: TGTGCCAGTAGTATCCTGGACAGGGAGGGTGAAGCTTTCTTT.

The sample holds a few counts of this clonotype. This sequence joins TRBV12-3 or TRBV12-4 and TRBJ1-5; TRBD1 aligns across 7 bases. The CDR3 totals 15 residues. Trimming cost V 5 bases and J 1 base; bases outside gene matches: 5. The CDR3 DNA reads TGTGCCAGCAGTCGTCGACAGGGAAGCAATCAGCCCCAGCATTTT. Residues: CASSRRQGSNQPQHF.

The chain combines TRBV7-3 with TRBJ1-2; 12 bases line up with TRBD1. The junction had 7 bases not matched to a gene; V was cut back by 5 bases and J by 6 bases. This CDR3 comprises 15 residues. Germline CDR1 reads SGHTA; CDR2 reads FQGTGA. The CDR3 region is CASSTRDRGRDGYTF. CDR3 DNA sequence: TGTGCCAGCAGCACCCGGGACAGGGGGCGGGATGGCTACACCTTC.